This TCR beta chain was found in a study of T cells after yellow fever vaccination. The V end was cut by 8 bases, the J end by 6 bases, with 20 bases between. There are 14 residues in the CDR3. Germline lookup yields CDR1 SQVTM and CDR2 ANQGSEA. Template switching by 5'RACE produced TCR cDNA, adding a universal primer site and UMIs. From the 5' RACE reads, TCRdb called clonotypes with MiXCR, one entry per CDR3 protein. The sample lists some 600,000 distinct CDR3 sequences; about 15% were seen once. This clonotype was counted at least ten times. The sample was PBMCs, taken 4 to 5 days after the first yellow fever vaccination. The rearrangement joins TRBV29-1 to TRBJ2-1, with D possibly TRBD2 on 6 matching bases. This sequence originates from a young man who received the YFV17D yellow fever vaccine. CDR3 protein: CSFGAAGTGNEQFF. DNA for the CDR3: TGCAGCTTCGGGGCGGCGGGGACGGGCAATGAGCAGTTCTTC.